Presented here are 8 T cell receptor beta chains from one specimen sequenced in a study of PD-1 blockade in classical Hodgkin lymphoma. The method was immunoSEQ multiplex PCR; TCRdb's version includes in-frame clones alone and lacks a portion of them. This sample has 60,000 to 65,000 clones; approximately 90% occur once, and the top ten carry 12%. Each patient's relapse followed autologous stem cell transplantation, and brentuximab vedotin exposure varied. The sequencing here drew on peripheral blood mononuclear cells (PBMCs), taken at baseline. All receptors come from a human donor with classical Hodgkin lymphoma.

In its sample, this clone was seen a few times. The V call is TRBV28, the J call TRBJ1-6; D gene unclear. Trimming left V 10 bases short and J 0 bases short, with 10 bases between. Germline values: CDR1 MDHEN, CDR2 SYDVKM. CDR3 length: 14 residues. The CDR3 nucleotides are TGTGCCACTCCCGGTGGCTCCTATAATTCACCCCTCCACTTT. Translating it yields CATPGGSYNSPLHF.

V gene TRBV6-5 combines with J gene TRBJ1-6; D possibly corresponds to TRBD1 (6 bases). The CDR3 is 15 residues long. The V end was cut by 2 bases, the J end by 8 bases, with 13 bases between. The V gene's germline CDR1 is MNHEY and CDR2 SVGAGI. Here the CDR3 reads CASSYGRGVDSPLHF. CDR3 sequence (DNA): TGTGCCAGCAGTTACGGCAGGGGAGTAGATTCACCCCTCCACTTT.

This chain connects TRBV7-2 to TRBJ1-4; no clear D. This CDR3 is 16 amino acids long. Germline values: CDR1 SGHTA, CDR2 FQGNSA. Trimming took off 0 bases at V and 6 bases at J, with 14 bases between the two ends. The CDR3, as DNA: TGTGCCAGCAGCTTAGCTGATGGCCCTGAGCATGAAAAACTGTTTTTT. Its translation is CASSLADGPEHEKLFF.

The chain links TRBV11-2 to TRBJ1-2, with 9 positions matching TRBD1. There are 17 residues in the CDR3. V gave up 5 bases and J gave up 8 bases; unmatched junction bases: 18. Germline-derived CDR1 and CDR2 are SGHAT and FQNNGV. CDR3 loop: CASSLGQGRPLVGGYTF. CDR3 in DNA: TGTGCCAGCAGCCTTGGACAGGGGAGGCCTCTTGTTGGAGGCTACACCTTC.

This clone was detected only once. This CDR3 is CASSFSGSYEQYF. The CDR3 nucleotides read TGTGCCAGCAGCTTTTCAGGCTCCTACGAGCAGTACTTC. The chain combines TRBV7-6 with TRBJ2-7; D unclear. V was cut by 3 bases and J by 0 bases, with 6 bases left in between. The CDR3 sequence is 13 residues long. Germline V gene sequence: CDR1 SGHVS, CDR2 FNYEAQ.

V gene TRBV4-2 combines with J gene TRBJ1-6; D is perhaps TRBD1 (5 bases). CDR1 is LGHNA, CDR2 YNFKEQ, per germline. The V gene lost 0 bases and the J gene lost 3 bases, with 12 bases spanning the gap. The CDR3 covers 17 residues. The CDR3: CASSQDLGTDYNSPLHF. In DNA, the CDR3 is TGTGCCAGCAGCCAAGATCTTGGGACGGACTATAATTCACCCCTCCACTTT.

This clone was seen only a few times. V gene TRBV5-6 combines with J gene TRBJ2-7; D unclear. The CDR3 totals 13 residues. Germline CDR1 SGHDT, CDR2 YYEEEE. Trimming removed 0 bases from V and 3 bases from J, with 7 bases in between. CDR3 amino acids: CASSLEKYYEQYF. CDR3 sequence (DNA): TGTGCCAGCAGCTTGGAAAAATACTACGAGCAGTACTTC.

The rearrangement uses TRBV10-1 and TRBJ1-1, with a possible D match to TRBD1 (6 bases). V gave up 3 bases and J gave up 0 bases, with 14 bases separating them. The CDR3 totals 16 residues. Germline loops: CDR1 WNHNN, CDR2 SYGVQD (reference sequence). This chain's CDR3 is CASSEPQQGMNTEAFF. The CDR3 nucleotides read TGCGCCAGCAGTGAACCCCAACAGGGCATGAACACTGAAGCTTTCTTT.